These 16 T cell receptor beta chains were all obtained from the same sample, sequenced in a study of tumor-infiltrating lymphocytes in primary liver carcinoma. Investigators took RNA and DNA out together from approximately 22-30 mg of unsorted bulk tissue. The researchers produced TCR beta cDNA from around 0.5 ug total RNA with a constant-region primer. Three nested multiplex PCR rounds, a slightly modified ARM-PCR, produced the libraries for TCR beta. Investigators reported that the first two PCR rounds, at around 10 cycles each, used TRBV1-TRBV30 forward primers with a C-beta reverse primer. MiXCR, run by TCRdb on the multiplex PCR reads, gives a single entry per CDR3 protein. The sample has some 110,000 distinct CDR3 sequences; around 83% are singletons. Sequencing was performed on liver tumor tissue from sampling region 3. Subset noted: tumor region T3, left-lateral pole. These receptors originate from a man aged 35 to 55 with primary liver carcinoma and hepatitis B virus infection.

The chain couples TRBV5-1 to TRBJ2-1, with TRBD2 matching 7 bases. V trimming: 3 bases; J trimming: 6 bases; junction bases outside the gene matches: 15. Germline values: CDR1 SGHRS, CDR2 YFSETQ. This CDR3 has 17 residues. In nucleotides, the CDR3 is TGCGCCAGCAGCTCCTCCTCCGGACTAGGGTCCCGCAATGAGCAGTTCTTC. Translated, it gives CASSSSSGLGSRNEQFF.

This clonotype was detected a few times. The DNA for the CDR3 is TGTGCCAGTAGTAACACGAGACTAAGGTACTTC. Amino acid sequence: CASSNTRLRYF. The chain employs TRBV6-5 and TRBJ2-5, with D possibly matching TRBD2 (5 bases). This CDR3 is 11 amino acids long. V was clipped by 9 bases and J by 13 bases, with 18 bases between them. Germline-derived CDR1 and CDR2 are MNHEY and SVGAGI.

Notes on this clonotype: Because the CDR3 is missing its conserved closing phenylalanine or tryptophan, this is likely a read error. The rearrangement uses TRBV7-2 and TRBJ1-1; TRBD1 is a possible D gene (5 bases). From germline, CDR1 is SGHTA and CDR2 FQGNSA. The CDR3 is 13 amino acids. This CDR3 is CASSLAGVTEAFL. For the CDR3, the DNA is TGTGCCAGCAGTTTAGCGGGGGTAACTGAAGCTTTCCTT.

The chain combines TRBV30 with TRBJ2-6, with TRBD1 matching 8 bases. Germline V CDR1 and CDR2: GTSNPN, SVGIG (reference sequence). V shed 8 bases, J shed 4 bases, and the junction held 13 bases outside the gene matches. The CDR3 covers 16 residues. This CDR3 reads CALRWTGIGGANVLTF. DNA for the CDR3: TGTGCCCTGAGGTGGACAGGGATAGGCGGGGCCAACGTCCTGACTTTC.

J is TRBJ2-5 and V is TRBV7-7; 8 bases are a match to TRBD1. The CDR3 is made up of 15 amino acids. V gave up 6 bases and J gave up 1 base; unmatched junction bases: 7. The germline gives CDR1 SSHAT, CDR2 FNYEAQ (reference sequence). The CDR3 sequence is CASRSTGTGQETQYF. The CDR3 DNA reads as TGTGCCAGCAGATCTACCGGGACAGGCCAAGAGACCCAGTACTTC.

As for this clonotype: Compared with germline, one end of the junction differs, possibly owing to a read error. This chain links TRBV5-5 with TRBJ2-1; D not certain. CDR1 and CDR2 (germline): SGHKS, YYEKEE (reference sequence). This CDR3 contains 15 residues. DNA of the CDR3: TGTGCCAGTAGCTTGGGTCTAGATACGGTCAATGAGCAGTTCTTC. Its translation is CASSLGLDTVNEQFF. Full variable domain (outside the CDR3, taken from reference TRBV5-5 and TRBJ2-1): DAGVTQSPTHLIKTRGQQVTLRCSPISGHKSVSWYQQVLGQGPQFIFQYYEKEERGRGNFPDRFSARQFPNYSSELNVNALLLGDSALYLCASSLGLDTVNEQFFGPGTRLTVL.

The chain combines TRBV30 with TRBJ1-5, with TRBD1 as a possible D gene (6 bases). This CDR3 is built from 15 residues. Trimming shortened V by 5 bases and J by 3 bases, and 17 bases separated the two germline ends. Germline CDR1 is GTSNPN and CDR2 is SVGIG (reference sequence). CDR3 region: CAWALAGGHNQPQHF. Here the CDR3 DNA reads TGTGCCTGGGCTCTCGCGGGGGGCCACAATCAGCCCCAGCATTTT.

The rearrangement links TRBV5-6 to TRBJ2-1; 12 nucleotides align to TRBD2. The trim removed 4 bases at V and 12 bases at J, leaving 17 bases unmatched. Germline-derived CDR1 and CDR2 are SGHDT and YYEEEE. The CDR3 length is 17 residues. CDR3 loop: CASSQILAGGVYDVQFF. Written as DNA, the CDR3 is TGTGCCAGCAGCCAGATCCTAGCGGGAGGGGTATACGATGTGCAGTTCTTC.

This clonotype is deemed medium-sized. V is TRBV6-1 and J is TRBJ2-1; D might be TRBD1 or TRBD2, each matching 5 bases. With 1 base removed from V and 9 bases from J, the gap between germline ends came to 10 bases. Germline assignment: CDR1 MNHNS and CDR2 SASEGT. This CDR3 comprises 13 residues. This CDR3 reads CASSEERGIEQFF. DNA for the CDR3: TGTGCCAGCAGTGAAGAGAGGGGCATTGAGCAGTTCTTC.

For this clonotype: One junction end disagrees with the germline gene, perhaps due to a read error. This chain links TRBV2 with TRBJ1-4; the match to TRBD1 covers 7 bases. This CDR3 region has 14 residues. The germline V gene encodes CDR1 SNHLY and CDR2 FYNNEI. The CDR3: CVSRDRVGTENLFF. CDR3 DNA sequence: TGTGTCAGCAGAGACAGGGTTGGTACTGAAAACCTGTTTTTT.

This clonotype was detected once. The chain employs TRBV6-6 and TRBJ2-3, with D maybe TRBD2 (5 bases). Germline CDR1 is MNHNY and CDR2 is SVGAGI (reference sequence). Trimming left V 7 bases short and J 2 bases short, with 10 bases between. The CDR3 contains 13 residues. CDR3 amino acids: CASKRENTDTQYF. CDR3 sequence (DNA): TGTGCCAGCAAGAGGGAGAACACAGATACGCAGTATTTT.

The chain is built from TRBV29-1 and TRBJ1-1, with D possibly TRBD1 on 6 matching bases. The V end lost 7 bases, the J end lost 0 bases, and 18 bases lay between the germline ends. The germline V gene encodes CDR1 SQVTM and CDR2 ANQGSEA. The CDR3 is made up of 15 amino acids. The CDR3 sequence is CSAVQGCGMNTEAFF. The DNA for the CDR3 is TGCAGCGCTGTACAGGGCTGTGGGATGAACACTGAAGCTTTCTTT. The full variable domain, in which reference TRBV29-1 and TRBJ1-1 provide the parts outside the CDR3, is SAVISQKPSRDICQRGTSLTIQCQVDSQVTMMFWYRQQPGQSLTLIATANQGSEATYESGFVIDKFPISRPNLTFSTLTVSNMSPEDSSIYLCSAVQGCGMNTEAFFGQGTRLTVV.

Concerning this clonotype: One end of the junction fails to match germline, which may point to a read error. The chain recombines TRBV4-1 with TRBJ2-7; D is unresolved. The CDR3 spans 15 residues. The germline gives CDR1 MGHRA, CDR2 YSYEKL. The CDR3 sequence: CASSLVGPNSYGQYF. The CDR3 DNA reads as TGCGCCAGTAGCCTAGTCGGGCCCAATTCCTACGGGCAGTACTTC.

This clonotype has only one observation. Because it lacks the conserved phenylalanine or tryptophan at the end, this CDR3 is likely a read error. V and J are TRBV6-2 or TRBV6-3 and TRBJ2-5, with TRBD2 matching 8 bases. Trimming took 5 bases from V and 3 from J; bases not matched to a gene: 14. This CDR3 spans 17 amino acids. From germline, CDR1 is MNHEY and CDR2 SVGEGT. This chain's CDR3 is CASSLSTAGDQKETQYS. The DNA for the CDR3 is TGTGCCAGCAGTCTCTCTACAGCGGGGGACCAAAAAGAGACCCAGTACTCC.

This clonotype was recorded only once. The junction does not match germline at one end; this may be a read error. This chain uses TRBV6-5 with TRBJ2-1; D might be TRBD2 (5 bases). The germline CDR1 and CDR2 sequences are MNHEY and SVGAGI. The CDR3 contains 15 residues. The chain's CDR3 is CASSYSEGEPDEQFF. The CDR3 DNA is TGTGCCAGCAGTTACTCTGAGGGAGAGCCTGACGAGCAATTCTTC.

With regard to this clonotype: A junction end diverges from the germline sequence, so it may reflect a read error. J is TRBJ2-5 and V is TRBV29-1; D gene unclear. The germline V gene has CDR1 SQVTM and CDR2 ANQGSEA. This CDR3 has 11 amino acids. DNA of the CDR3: TGCAGCGTTGAAGTAGCCCAGAGCCAGTACTTT. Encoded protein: CSVEVAQSQYF.